This record concerns one T cell receptor beta chain sequence. Antigen unknown. This sample is part of a study of OX40 agonist ivuxolimab in advanced cancers. Across the study: While on treatment, patients had intravenous ivuxolimab at 0.01 to 10 mg/kg every 2 weeks. Patients achieving partial responses numbered three: one hepatocellular carcinoma case and two cutaneous melanoma cases. A mean age of roughly 62 years, range about 20 to 79, was recorded, and roughly 80% were male. Study outcomes and limitations: Expanded clones tended on average to be more numerous among CD8+ T cells than CD4+.

TCRdb's table, derived via immunoSEQ multiplex PCR, lists solely in-frame clones and lacks some. The sample includes tens of thousands of clones, around 80% of them seen just once. This CDR3 has 14 residues. Deletions cut 4 bases from V and 5 bases from J, with 14 bases between. Germline lookup yields CDR1 MDHEN and CDR2 SYDVKM. This TCR came from an adult with an advanced solid tumor such as melanoma, head and neck, liver or kidney cancer. The chain combines TRBV28 with TRBJ1-1; no reliable D call. The sample in question was CD4+ or CD8+ T cells sorted from blood, obtained in a trial of the OX40 agonist ivuxolimab. CDR3 region: CASSSRPVETEAFF. CDR3 DNA: TGTGCCAGCAGTTCCCGACCCGTGGAGACTGAAGCTTTCTTT.